Listed below are T cell receptor beta chains from one sample, sequenced in a study of T cells in Graves' hyperthyroidism and ophthalmopathy. TCRdb processed the multiplex PCR reads anew with MiXCR; each CDR3 protein has one entry. Here the sample spans approximately 520,000 distinct CDR3 sequences, about a fifth being singletons. The specimen was blood. The receptors here all came from a man in his late teens or twenties with Graves' hyperthyroidism. CDR3s include the opening cysteine and the closing phenylalanine or tryptophan. D genes are given only for firm matches. Clone size is stated in some rows and not others, as once, few, many or a class when expanded.

J: TRBJ2-3; V: TRBV6-1; D: .; size: .; DNA: TGTGCCAGCAGTGAAGACGGTGAAGCGGCTAGCACAGATACGCAGTATTTT; CDR3: CASSEDGEAASTDTQYF
J: TRBJ1-2; V: TRBV6-1; D: .; size: many; DNA: TGTGCCAGCAGCAGAACGGCCACACCGAACTATGGCTGCACCTTC; CDR3: CASSRTATPNYGCTF
J: TRBJ1-1; V: TRBV4-1; D: .; size: many; DNA: TGCGCCAGCAGCCAAGAATCCCTTCGGAACACTGAAGCTTTCTTT; CDR3: CASSQESLRNTEAFF
J: TRBJ2-7; V: TRBV20-1; D: .; size: many; DNA: TGCAGTGCTAGATTAGTTGCCTACGAGCAGTACTTC; CDR3: CSARLVAYEQYF
J: TRBJ2-4; V: TRBV29-1; D: .; size: .; DNA: TGCAGCTTAGGGGACTGGCGCCTATTTCTAGCCAAAAACATTCAGTACTTC; CDR3: CSLGDWRLFLAKNIQYF
J: TRBJ1-1; V: TRBV19; D: .; size: many; DNA: TGTGCCAGTAGTGTAGAGGGTACTGAAGCTTTCTTT; CDR3: CASSVEGTEAFF
J: TRBJ2-5; V: TRBV18; D: TRBD2; size: .; DNA: TGTGCCAGCTCACGAAGCGGGGGAAACCAAGAGACCCAGTACTTC; CDR3: CASSRSGGNQETQYF
J: TRBJ1-3; V: TRBV5-5; D: .; size: many; DNA: TGTGCCAGCAGCTTGGCACGGGTGCGGAACACCATATATTTT; CDR3: CASSLARVRNTIYF
J: TRBJ2-2; V: TRBV12-3/TRBV12-4; D: TRBD2; size: many; DNA: TGTGCCAGCAGTTTTCCCTTAGCGGGGGGGACCGGGGAGCTGTTTTTT; CDR3: CASSFPLAGGTGELFF
J: TRBJ1-6; V: TRBV12-3/TRBV12-4; D: .; size: few; DNA: TGTGCCAGCAAAGGGAGAGGACCTAATTCACCCCTCCACTTT; CDR3: CASKGRGPNSPLHF
J: TRBJ1-1; V: TRBV12-5; D: TRBD1; size: many; DNA: TGTGCTAGTGGTTTGGCCCATGGACAGGGGAACACTGAAGCTTTCTTT; CDR3: CASGLAHGQGNTEAFF
J: TRBJ1-1; V: TRBV13; D: .; size: many; DNA: TGTGCCAGCAGCTTACGTGGGGAAACTGAAGCTTTCTTT; CDR3: CASSLRGETEAFF
J: TRBJ1-3; V: TRBV12-5; D: .; size: .; DNA: TGTGCTAGTGGTTGGGGCAGAAACTCTGGATCCACCATATATTTT; CDR3: CASGWGRNSGSTIYF
J: TRBJ2-5; V: TRBV12-3/TRBV12-4; D: TRBD2; size: many; DNA: TGTGCCAGCAGTTTACTAGCGGGGGGGCCCGAGACCCAGTACTTC; CDR3: CASSLLAGGPETQYF
J: TRBJ2-6; V: TRBV6-1; D: .; size: many; DNA: TGTGCCAGCAGTGAAGAAGGGGCTGGGGCCAACGTCCTGACTTTC; CDR3: CASSEEGAGANVLTF
J: TRBJ2-5; V: TRBV10-1; D: TRBD1; size: .; DNA: TGCGCCAGCAGTGAGAACAGGGGGAAGACCCAGTACTTC; CDR3: CASSENRGKTQYF